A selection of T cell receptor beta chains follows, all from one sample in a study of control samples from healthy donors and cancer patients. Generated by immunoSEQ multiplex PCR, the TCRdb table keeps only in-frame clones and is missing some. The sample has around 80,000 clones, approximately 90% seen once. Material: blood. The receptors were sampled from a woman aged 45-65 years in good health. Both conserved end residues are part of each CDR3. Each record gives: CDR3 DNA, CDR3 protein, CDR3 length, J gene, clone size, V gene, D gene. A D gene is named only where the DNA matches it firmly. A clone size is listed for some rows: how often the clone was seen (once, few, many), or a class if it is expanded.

cdr3_nt: TGTGCCAGCAGCGTACAGGGAATATCGGCCAATGAGCAGTTCTTC
cdr3_aa: CASSVQGISANEQFF
cdr3_length: 15
j_call: TRBJ2-1
clone_size: -
v_call: TRBV9
d_call: -

cdr3_nt: TGTGCCATCAGACCATTGACAGGTCAGTTGAACATTCAGTACTTC
cdr3_aa: CAIRPLTGQLNIQYF
cdr3_length: 15
j_call: TRBJ2-4
clone_size: -
v_call: TRBV10-3
d_call: -

cdr3_nt: TGTGCCAGCAGTCCCCGGACAGGGGCTCAACAGCCCCAGCATTTT
cdr3_aa: CASSPRTGAQQPQHF
cdr3_length: 15
j_call: TRBJ1-5
clone_size: -
v_call: TRBV6-2/TRBV6-3
d_call: TRBD1

cdr3_nt: TGTGCCAGTAGTATAGCACTAGACGGCTATGGCTACACCTTC
cdr3_aa: CASSIALDGYGYTF
cdr3_length: 14
j_call: TRBJ1-2
clone_size: -
v_call: TRBV19
d_call: -

cdr3_nt: TGTGCCAGCAGTTACTCTCCGGTCTGGGGCGAGCAGTACTTC
cdr3_aa: CASSYSPVWGEQYF
cdr3_length: 14
j_call: TRBJ2-7
clone_size: -
v_call: TRBV6-5
d_call: -

cdr3_nt: TGCAGTGCTAGTCAATGGGACAGACCCTATGGCTACACCTTC
cdr3_aa: CSASQWDRPYGYTF
cdr3_length: 14
j_call: TRBJ1-2
clone_size: -
v_call: TRBV20-1
d_call: TRBD1

cdr3_nt: TGTGCCAGCTCTTCTAGCGGGGGGGTATCAGATACGCAGTATTTT
cdr3_aa: CASSSSGGVSDTQYF
cdr3_length: 15
j_call: TRBJ2-3
clone_size: -
v_call: TRBV2
d_call: TRBD2

cdr3_nt: TGTGCCAGCAGCTTCTCGACAGGGGCCCTCAATCAGCCCCAGCATTTT
cdr3_aa: CASSFSTGALNQPQHF
cdr3_length: 16
j_call: TRBJ1-5
clone_size: -
v_call: TRBV5-6
d_call: TRBD1

cdr3_nt: TGTGCCAGCAGTGAAAAGGACAGTTTTAGAGCTAACTATGGCTACACCTTC
cdr3_aa: CASSEKDSFRANYGYTF
cdr3_length: 17
j_call: TRBJ1-2
clone_size: -
v_call: TRBV6-1
d_call: -

cdr3_nt: TGTGCCAGCAGCTCTAGCGGTAATGAAAAACTGTTTTTT
cdr3_aa: CASSSSGNEKLFF
cdr3_length: 13
j_call: TRBJ1-4
clone_size: -
v_call: TRBV7-9
d_call: -

cdr3_nt: TGCAGCGTTGATTGGAAACTGGGGACTGAAGCTTTCTTT
cdr3_aa: CSVDWKLGTEAFF
cdr3_length: 13
j_call: TRBJ1-1
clone_size: -
v_call: TRBV29-1
d_call: -

cdr3_nt: TGTGCCAGCAGCCAAGAGTTGACAGATAATGAAAAACTGTTTTTT
cdr3_aa: CASSQELTDNEKLFF
cdr3_length: 15
j_call: TRBJ1-4
clone_size: -
v_call: TRBV3-1/TRBV3-2
d_call: -

cdr3_nt: TGTGCCAGCAGGGTACCGGGACAGGGTCAGGGCGAGCAGTACTTC
cdr3_aa: CASRVPGQGQGEQYF
cdr3_length: 15
j_call: TRBJ2-7
clone_size: -
v_call: TRBV6-6
d_call: TRBD1

cdr3_nt: TGTGCCAGCGAGGACAGGGGGCTTTATGGCTACACCTTC
cdr3_aa: CASEDRGLYGYTF
cdr3_length: 13
j_call: TRBJ1-2
clone_size: -
v_call: TRBV7-9
d_call: TRBD1

cdr3_nt: TGTGCCAGCTCACCTTCGGGGGGGTCCTACGAGCAGTACTTC
cdr3_aa: CASSPSGGSYEQYF
cdr3_length: 14
j_call: TRBJ2-7
clone_size: once
v_call: TRBV18
d_call: TRBD2

cdr3_nt: TGCAGTGCTAGTCGACAGGGCGATGGCTACACCTTC
cdr3_aa: CSASRQGDGYTF
cdr3_length: 12
j_call: TRBJ1-2
clone_size: -
v_call: TRBV20-1
d_call: TRBD1

cdr3_nt: TGTGCCAGCAGCTTGAATAGCAATCAGCCCCAGCATTTT
cdr3_aa: CASSLNSNQPQHF
cdr3_length: 13
j_call: TRBJ1-5
clone_size: once
v_call: TRBV25-1
d_call: -

cdr3_nt: TGTGCCAGCAGCAACGGGACAGGGGCTGGGGAAAAACTGTTTTTT
cdr3_aa: CASSNGTGAGEKLFF
cdr3_length: 15
j_call: TRBJ1-4
clone_size: -
v_call: TRBV6-7
d_call: TRBD1

cdr3_nt: TGTGCCAGCAGCTTATGGGGTAGGGGGGAGACCTACAATGAGCAGTTCTTC
cdr3_aa: CASSLWGRGETYNEQFF
cdr3_length: 17
j_call: TRBJ2-1
clone_size: -
v_call: TRBV7-2
d_call: -

cdr3_nt: TGTGCCAGCCGGGACGCCCACACTGAAGCTTTCTTT
cdr3_aa: CASRDAHTEAFF
cdr3_length: 12
j_call: TRBJ1-1
clone_size: -
v_call: TRBV3-1/TRBV3-2
d_call: -

cdr3_nt: TGTGCCAGCATCGAACCGGGACAGGGAGCTAATGAAAAACTGTTTTTT
cdr3_aa: CASIEPGQGANEKLFF
cdr3_length: 16
j_call: TRBJ1-4
clone_size: -
v_call: TRBV5-5
d_call: TRBD1

cdr3_nt: TGCGCCAGCAGCCTGGCTGTAGGGGGGGAGAACATTCAGTACTTC
cdr3_aa: CASSLAVGGENIQYF
cdr3_length: 15
j_call: TRBJ2-4
clone_size: few
v_call: TRBV5-1
d_call: -

cdr3_nt: TGTGCCAGCAGGGAGCCGGGACAGGGGTCCTACGAGCAGTACTTC
cdr3_aa: CASREPGQGSYEQYF
cdr3_length: 15
j_call: TRBJ2-7
clone_size: once
v_call: TRBV28
d_call: TRBD1

cdr3_nt: TGTGCCAGCTCCGCAAGTAGGTCTGGGGCCAACGTCCTGACTTTC
cdr3_aa: CASSASRSGANVLTF
cdr3_length: 15
j_call: TRBJ2-6
clone_size: -
v_call: TRBV18
d_call: -

cdr3_nt: TGCGCCAGCAGCTTCACAGATACGCAGTATTTT
cdr3_aa: CASSFTDTQYF
cdr3_length: 11
j_call: TRBJ2-3
clone_size: -
v_call: TRBV5-1
d_call: -

cdr3_nt: TGCGCCAGCGGGGTAAATGGGGAGACCCAGTACTTC
cdr3_aa: CASGVNGETQYF
cdr3_length: 12
j_call: TRBJ2-5
clone_size: -
v_call: TRBV5-1
d_call: -

cdr3_nt: TGTGCCAGCACCCCTGGAGGGTTGCAGCAGTACTTC
cdr3_aa: CASTPGGLQQYF
cdr3_length: 12
j_call: TRBJ2-7
clone_size: -
v_call: TRBV7-8
d_call: -